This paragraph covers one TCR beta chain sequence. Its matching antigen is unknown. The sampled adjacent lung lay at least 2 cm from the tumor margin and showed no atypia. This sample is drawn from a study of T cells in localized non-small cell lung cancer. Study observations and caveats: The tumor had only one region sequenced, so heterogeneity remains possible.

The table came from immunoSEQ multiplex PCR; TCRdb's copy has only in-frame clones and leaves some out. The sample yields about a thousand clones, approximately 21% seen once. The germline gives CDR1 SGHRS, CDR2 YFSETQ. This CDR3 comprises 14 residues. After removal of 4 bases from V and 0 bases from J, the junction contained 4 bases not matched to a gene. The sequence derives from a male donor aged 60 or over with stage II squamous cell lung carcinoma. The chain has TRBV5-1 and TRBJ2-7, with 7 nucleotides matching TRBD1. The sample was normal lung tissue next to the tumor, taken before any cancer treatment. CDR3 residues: CASSTGTVSYEQYF. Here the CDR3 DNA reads TGCGCCAGCAGCACCGGGACAGTCTCCTACGAGCAGTACTTC.